Each of the 27 T cell receptor beta chains below was sequenced from the same sample in a study of blood T cell repertoires in COVID-19. Only in-frame clones appear in the TCRdb table, and some are missing; sequencing was by immunoSEQ multiplex PCR. The repertoire holds approximately 70,000 clones, with 75% to 85% as singletons. Source material: peripheral blood. These receptors all come from a woman aged 55 to 70 with acute or convalescent COVID-19.

The chain is built from TRBV11-2 and TRBJ2-7; 11 nucleotides align to TRBD1. Germline V gene sequence: CDR1 SGHAT, CDR2 FQNNGV. J gave up 6 bases and V 5 bases, and 9 bases lay outside the gene matches. CDR3 length: 15 residues. CDR3 sequence reads: CASSGQGALLLEQYF. The CDR3 bases are TGTGCCAGCAGCGGACAGGGGGCCCTCCTCCTCGAGCAGTACTTC.

CDR3 loop: CASSHDTGGEKLFF. CDR3 coding DNA: TGTGCCAGCAGCCATGACACGGGAGGTGAAAAACTGTTTTTT. The chain couples TRBV5-4 to TRBJ1-4, with D unresolved. With 4 bases removed from V and 7 bases from J, the gap between germline ends came to 14 bases. CDR3 length: 14 amino acids. Looked up from germline, CDR1 is SGHNT and CDR2 is YYREEE (reference sequence).

This chain links TRBV5-1 with TRBJ2-1; 11 positions agree with TRBD2. The J segment lost 4 bases and the V segment lost 2 bases, leaving 5 bases of the junction unmatched. The CDR3 is made up of 16 amino acids. Germline lookup yields CDR1 SGHRS and CDR2 YFSETQ. CDR3 sequence reads: CASSFLAGGAYNEQFF. CDR3 bases: TGCGCCAGCAGCTTTCTAGCGGGGGGCGCATACAATGAGCAGTTCTTC.

This clone has just one count. The genes are TRBV6-2 or TRBV6-3 and TRBJ1-5, with 7 bases matching TRBD1. In germline, CDR1 is MNHEY, CDR2 SVGEGT. Trimming removed 5 bases from V and 6 bases from J; junction bases left unmatched: 10. The CDR3 sequence is 15 residues long. The CDR3 loop is CASSALQGGGQPQHF. For the CDR3, the DNA is TGTGCCAGCAGTGCTCTTCAGGGGGGAGGTCAGCCCCAGCATTTT.

The gene calls are TRBV9 and TRBJ1-2; TRBD1 matches at 9 bases. Germline V gives CDR1 SGDLS, CDR2 YYNGEE. The CDR3 spans 15 residues. The V and J ends lost 1 base and 8 bases, in that order; junction bases with no gene match: 9. The CDR3 sequence: CASSVLTGQGFGYTF. CDR3 in DNA: TGTGCCAGCAGCGTACTAACGGGACAGGGTTTCGGCTACACCTTC.

J is TRBJ2-1 and V is TRBV29-1; TRBD1 might be the D (6 bases). The CDR3 has 13 residues. Germline V CDR1 and CDR2: SQVTM, ANQGSEA. Between the trimmed V and J ends, which lost 4 bases and 8 bases, there was a span of 15 bases. CDR3 loop: CSVGWGPRDEQFF. The CDR3, as DNA: TGCAGCGTTGGTTGGGGGCCTAGGGATGAGCAGTTCTTC.

This clone has more than one count but fewer than ten. This chain links TRBV30 with TRBJ1-5; perhaps TRBD1 as D (6 bases). The CDR3 has 16 amino acids. Germline CDR1 is GTSNPN and CDR2 is SVGIG (reference sequence). V was trimmed by 3 bases and J by 1 base, leaving 16 bases between them. CDR3 in amino acids: CAWSTETGRSNQPQHF. The CDR3 DNA is TGTGCCTGGAGCACTGAGACAGGTCGGAGCAATCAGCCCCAGCATTTT.

Worth noting for this clone: Germline is not matched at one junction end, which may reflect a read error. This chain connects TRBV7-3 to TRBJ1-2, with 8 bases aligning to TRBD1. Germline V gene data show CDR1 as SGHTA and CDR2 as FQGTGA. This CDR3 region has 12 residues. CDR3 region: CASSFDRGEVAF. As DNA, the CDR3 is TGTGCCAGCAGCTTTGACAGGGGAGAAGTGGCCTTC. Complete variable domain (other parts from reference TRBV7-3 and TRBJ1-2): GAGVSQTPSNKVTEKGKYVELRCDPISGHTALYWYRQSLGQGPEFLIYFQGTGAADDSGLPNDRFFAVRPEGSVSTLKIQRTERGDSAVYLCASSFDRGEVAFGSGTRLTVV.

By share, this clone counts as medium-sized. The chain employs TRBV4-1 and TRBJ1-6; no definite D call. The germline V gene encodes CDR1 MGHRA and CDR2 YSYEKL. The V end lost 1 base, the J end lost 8 bases, and 15 bases lay between the germline ends. The CDR3 spans 16 residues. The CDR3 protein is CASSQVSLVADSPLHF. The DNA of the CDR3 is TGCGCCAGCAGCCAAGTAAGTTTGGTGGCTGATTCACCCCTCCACTTT.

The chain joins TRBV7-6 to TRBJ2-3; 9 bases match TRBD1. This CDR3 is 15 amino acids long. Germline V gene lookup returns CDR1 SGHVS and CDR2 FNYEAQ. J lost 3 bases, V lost 5 bases, and 6 bases had no gene match. CDR3 coding DNA: TGTGCCAGCAGCCTAGGGACAGGGAGAACAGATACGCAGTATTTT. It codes for CASSLGTGRTDTQYF.

The chain links TRBV28 to TRBJ1-1, with TRBD1 matching 8 bases. Germline-derived CDR1 and CDR2 are MDHEN and SYDVKM. This CDR3 is 14 amino acids long. Trimming at V came to 3 bases and at J to 7 bases, leaving 7 bases not matched to a gene. The CDR3 nucleotides read TGTGCCAGCAGTTTCGGGGGCAGGGGGCTTGAAGCTTTCTTT. It encodes CASSFGGRGLEAFF.

The genes are TRBV5-6 and TRBJ2-4; a weak D match, TRBD1 (5 bases). The germline gives CDR1 SGHDT, CDR2 YYEEEE. The CDR3 is 14 residues long. The V end lost 4 bases, the J end lost 9 bases, and 17 bases lay between the germline ends. The CDR3 DNA follows: TGTGCCAGCAGCCCCCCGCGCAGGGAAGCCATTCAGTACTTC. The encoded protein is CASSPPRREAIQYF.

The chain links TRBV5-1 to TRBJ1-2; D possibly corresponds to TRBD1 (6 bases). V lost 0 bases and J lost 8, with 20 bases in between. CDR3 length equals 16 residues. CDR1 is SGHRS, CDR2 YFSETQ, per germline. In nucleotides, the CDR3 is TGCGCCAGCAGCTTGGCCGGGGGGGCTATTGGAGTGGGCTACACCTTC. It yields the protein CASSLAGGAIGVGYTF.

V gene TRBV2 combines with J gene TRBJ1-3; TRBD1 is a possible D gene (6 bases). Trimming took off 5 bases at V and 0 bases at J, with 11 bases between the two ends. CDR1 is SNHLY and CDR2 is FYNNEI in the germline V gene. The length of the CDR3 is 15 residues. The CDR3 sequence: CASSYDRSSGNTIYF. The DNA of the CDR3 is TGTGCCAGCAGTTACGACAGGAGCTCTGGAAACACCATATATTTT.

The CDR3 DNA follows: TGTGCCAGCAGCTCCACAGGGGCAGAGCAGTTCTTC. Translated, it gives CASSSTGAEQFF. This sequence joins TRBV7-9 and TRBJ2-1; 7 bases map to TRBD1. The CDR3 runs 12 residues. With 4 bases clipped from V and 10 bases from J, the junction kept 4 bases outside the gene matches. CDR1 and CDR2 (germline): SEHNR, FQNEAQ (reference sequence). The entire variable domain, with the rest obtained from reference TRBV7-9 and TRBJ2-1, is as follows: DTGVSQNPRHKITKRGQNVTFRCDPISEHNRLYWYRQTLGQGPEFLTYFQNEAQLEKSRLLSDRFSAERPKGSFSTLEIQRTEQGDSAMYLCASSSTGAEQFFGPGTRLTVL.

V is TRBV4-3 and J is TRBJ1-1; D might be TRBD1 (6 bases). The CDR3 totals 17 residues. Trimming pared 0 bases from V and 0 bases from J, leaving 14 bases between. The germline V gene has CDR1 LGHNA and CDR2 YSLEER. CDR3 in amino acids: CASSQDRDIFMNTEAFF. In nucleotides, the CDR3 is TGCGCCAGCAGCCAAGATAGGGACATCTTCATGAACACTGAAGCTTTCTTT.

The chain uses TRBV28 and TRBJ1-2; TRBD1 might be the D (6 bases). Germline CDR1 MDHEN, CDR2 SYDVKM. V was shortened by 5 bases and J by 8 bases, with 15 bases between the two germline ends. CDR3 length: 13 amino acids. The CDR3 nucleotides read TGTGCCAGCAGTCCCGGGGGGCCCGGCGGCTACACCTTC. This translates into CASSPGGPGGYTF.

This chain links TRBV7-2 with TRBJ1-5; D remains unclear. The germline V and J ends were trimmed by 4 bases and 10 bases, with 11 bases remaining between them. CDR1 is SGHTA, CDR2 FQGNSA, per germline. CDR3 length equals 12 residues. CDR3 protein: CASSSPLKPQHF. CDR3 nucleotides: TGTGCCAGCAGCTCCCCTCTAAAACCCCAGCATTTT.

The genes are TRBV19 and TRBJ1-4; D ambiguous. Germline CDR1 LNHDA, CDR2 SQIVND (reference sequence). The V end was cut by 2 bases, the J end by 8 bases, with 18 bases between. This CDR3 is 16 amino acids long. The CDR3: CASSIPRGLGREKLFF. The CDR3 region has the DNA TGTGCCAGTAGTATACCCCGAGGACTAGGACGAGAAAAACTGTTTTTT. The full variable domain, completed using reference TRBV19 and TRBJ1-4, is DGGITQSPKYLFRKEGQNVTLSCEQNLNHDAMYWYRQDPGQGLRLIYYSQIVNDFQKGDIAEGYSVSREKKESFPLTVTSAQKNPTAFYLCASSIPRGLGREKLFFGSGTQLSVL.

The chain is built from TRBV9 and TRBJ2-5; 7 bases align to TRBD2. Per the germline V gene, CDR1 is SGDLS and CDR2 is YYNGEE. The CDR3 has 14 residues. V lost 1 base and J lost 3; bases outside the gene matches: 3. The CDR3 nucleotides read TGTGCCAGCAGCGTAACTGGGAGGGAAGAGACCCAGTACTTC. It is translated as CASSVTGREETQYF.

The V gene is TRBV5-1, the J gene TRBJ2-5; possible D gene TRBD2, 6 bases. Germline lookup yields CDR1 SGHRS and CDR2 YFSETQ. CDR3 size: 14 residues. V was clipped by 4 bases and J by 2 bases, with 12 bases between them. The CDR3 is CASSRGGGQETQYF. The CDR3 DNA is TGCGCCAGCAGCCGAGGAGGAGGGCAAGAGACCCAGTACTTC.

V usage is TRBV2 and J usage is TRBJ1-6; a possible D gene is TRBD1 (6 bases). The CDR3 length is 15 residues. Germline CDR1 reads SNHLY; CDR2 reads FYNNEI. V was trimmed by 3 bases and J by 0 bases, leaving 6 bases between them. CDR3 loop: CASSDRGSYNSPLHF. The CDR3 bases are TGTGCCAGCAGTGACAGGGGCTCCTATAATTCACCCCTCCACTTT.

V and J are TRBV29-1 and TRBJ2-3, with D tentatively TRBD1 (6 bases). Between the trimmed V and J ends, which lost 5 bases and 1 base, there was a span of 10 bases. From germline, CDR1 is SQVTM and CDR2 ANQGSEA. This CDR3 is built from 13 residues. CDR3 loop: CSVKGGGTDTQYF. As DNA, the CDR3 is TGCAGCGTTAAAGGGGGAGGCACAGATACGCAGTATTTT.

The chain links TRBV5-4 to TRBJ1-6; TRBD1 aligns across 7 bases. V was pared by 4 bases and J by 12 bases, with 7 bases of the junction left unmatched. The CDR3 loop spans 13 amino acids. From germline, CDR1 is SGHNT and CDR2 YYREEE (reference sequence). CDR3 loop: CASSRDSLGPLHF. In DNA, the CDR3 is TGTGCCAGCAGCAGGGACAGTTTGGGACCCCTCCACTTT.

The chain carries TRBV4-1 and TRBJ2-3; the match to TRBD2 covers 12 bases. This CDR3 spans 18 amino acids. CDR1 is MGHRA, CDR2 YSYEKL, per germline. J gave up 0 bases and V 4 bases, and 8 bases lay outside the gene matches. CDR3 in amino acids: CASSLGWTSGESTDTQYF. CDR3 nucleotide sequence: TGCGCCAGCAGCCTCGGGTGGACTAGCGGGGAAAGCACAGATACGCAGTATTTT.

This chain connects TRBV6-2 or TRBV6-3 to TRBJ1-1; D possibly corresponds to TRBD1 (6 bases). V was trimmed by 6 bases and J by 1 base, leaving 12 bases between them. This CDR3 is built from 14 residues. Germline CDR1 reads MNHEY; CDR2 reads SVGEGT. This CDR3 reads CASSLLTGNTEAFF. The DNA of the CDR3 is TGTGCCAGCAGCCTCCTGACAGGGAACACTGAAGCTTTCTTT.

CDR3: CASSTGQNYGYTF. The CDR3 DNA sequence: TGCGCCAGCAGCACGGGACAGAACTATGGCTACACCTTC. This rearrangement joins TRBV5-1 to TRBJ1-2; 7 bases line up with TRBD1. Germline assignment: CDR1 SGHRS and CDR2 YFSETQ. V lost 4 bases, J lost 2 bases, and 2 bases stayed unmatched. CDR3 size: 13 residues.